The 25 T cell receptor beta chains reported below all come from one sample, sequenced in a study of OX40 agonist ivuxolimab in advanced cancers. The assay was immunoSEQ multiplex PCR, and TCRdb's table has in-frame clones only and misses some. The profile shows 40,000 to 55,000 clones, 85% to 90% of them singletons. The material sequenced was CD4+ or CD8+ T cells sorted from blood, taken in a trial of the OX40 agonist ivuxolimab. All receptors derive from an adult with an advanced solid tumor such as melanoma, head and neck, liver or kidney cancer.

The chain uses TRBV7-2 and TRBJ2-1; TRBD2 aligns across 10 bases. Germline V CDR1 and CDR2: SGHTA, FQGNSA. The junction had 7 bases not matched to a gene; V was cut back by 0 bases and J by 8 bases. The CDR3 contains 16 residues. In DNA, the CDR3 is TGTGCCAGCAGCTTAGCGCGCAGCGGGGGGGTCCATGAGCAGTTCTTC. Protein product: CASSLARSGGVHEQFF.

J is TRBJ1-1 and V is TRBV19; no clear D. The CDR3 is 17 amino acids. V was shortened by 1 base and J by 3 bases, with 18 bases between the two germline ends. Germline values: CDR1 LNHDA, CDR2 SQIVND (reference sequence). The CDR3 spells CASSIVTRAAKHTEAFF. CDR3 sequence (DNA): TGTGCCAGTAGTATAGTTACTCGGGCGGCAAAACACACTGAAGCTTTCTTT.

In DNA, the CDR3 is TGTGCCAGTAGTCCAAGCGACAGGTTCTATGGCTACACCTTC. Residues: CASSPSDRFYGYTF. The chain employs TRBV19 and TRBJ1-2, with D possibly being TRBD1 (6 bases). Germline CDR1 reads LNHDA; CDR2 reads SQIVND (reference sequence). This CDR3 has 14 residues. V was clipped by 5 bases and J by 4 bases, with 14 bases between them.

This chain's CDR3 is CASRRDRDGSYGYTF. The DNA for the CDR3 is TGTGCCAGCAGACGGGACAGGGACGGAAGCTATGGCTACACCTTC. The chain links TRBV6-5 to TRBJ1-2; 9 bases align to TRBD1. This CDR3 comprises 15 residues. V trimming: 6 bases; J trimming: 4 bases; junction bases outside the gene matches: 9. In germline, CDR1 is MNHEY, CDR2 SVGAGI.

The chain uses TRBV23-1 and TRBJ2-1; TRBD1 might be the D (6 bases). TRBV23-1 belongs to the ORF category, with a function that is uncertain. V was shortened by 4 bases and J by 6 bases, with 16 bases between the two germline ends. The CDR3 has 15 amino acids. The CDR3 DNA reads TGCGCCAGCAGTCTCGGGGTCAGGGGATTCAATGAGCAGTTCTTC. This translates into CASSLGVRGFNEQFF.

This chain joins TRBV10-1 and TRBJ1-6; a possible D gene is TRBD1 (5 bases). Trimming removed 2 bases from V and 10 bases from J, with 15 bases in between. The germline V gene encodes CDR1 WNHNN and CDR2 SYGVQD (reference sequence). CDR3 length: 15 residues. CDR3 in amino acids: CASSEAQPGDSPLHF. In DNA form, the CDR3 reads TGCGCCAGCAGTGAGGCCCAGCCCGGGGACTCACCCCTCCACTTT.

CDR3 DNA: TGTGCCAGCAGTCTAGGGGTGGGGCAGAACACTGAAGCTTTCTTT. This encodes CASSLGVGQNTEAFF. This rearrangement joins TRBV7-9 to TRBJ1-1; D may be TRBD1 (5 bases). CDR1 and CDR2 (germline): SEHNR, FQNEAQ (reference sequence). This CDR3 contains 15 residues. V shed 6 bases and J shed 1 base, with 15 bases lying between them.

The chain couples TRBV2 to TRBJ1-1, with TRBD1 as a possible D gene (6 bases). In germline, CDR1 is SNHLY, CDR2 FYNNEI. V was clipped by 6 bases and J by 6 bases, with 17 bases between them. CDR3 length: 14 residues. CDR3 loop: CASSPKLSGAEAFF. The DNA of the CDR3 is TGTGCCAGCAGCCCAAAATTGTCAGGGGCTGAAGCTTTCTTT.

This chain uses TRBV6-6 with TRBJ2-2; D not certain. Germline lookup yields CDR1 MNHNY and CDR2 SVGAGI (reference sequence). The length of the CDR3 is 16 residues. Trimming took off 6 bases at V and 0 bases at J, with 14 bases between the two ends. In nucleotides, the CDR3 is TGTGCCAGCAGAACACCTGTGGGTTCGAACACCGGGGAGCTGTTTTTT. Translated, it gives CASRTPVGSNTGELFF.

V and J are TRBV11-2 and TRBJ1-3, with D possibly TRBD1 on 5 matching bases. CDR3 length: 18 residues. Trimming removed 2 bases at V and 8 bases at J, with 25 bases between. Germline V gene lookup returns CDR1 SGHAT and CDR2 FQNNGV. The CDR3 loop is CASSLLPGPRFSPYTIYF. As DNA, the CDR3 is TGTGCCAGCAGCTTACTGCCGGGACCCCGCTTTTCGCCTTACACCATATATTTT.

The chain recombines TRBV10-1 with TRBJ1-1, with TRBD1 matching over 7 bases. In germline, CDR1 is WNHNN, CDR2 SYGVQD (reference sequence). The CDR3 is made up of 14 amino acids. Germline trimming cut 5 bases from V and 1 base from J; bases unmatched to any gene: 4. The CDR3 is CASSPRTGNTEAFF. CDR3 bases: TGCGCCAGCAGTCCTAGGACAGGGAACACTGAAGCTTTCTTT.

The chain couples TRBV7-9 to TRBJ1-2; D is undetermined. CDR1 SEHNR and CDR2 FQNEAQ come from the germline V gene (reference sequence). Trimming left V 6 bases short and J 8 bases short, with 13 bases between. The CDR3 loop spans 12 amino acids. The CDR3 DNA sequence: TGTGCCAGCAGTCCCTGGTTGGAGGGCTACACCTTC. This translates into CASSPWLEGYTF.

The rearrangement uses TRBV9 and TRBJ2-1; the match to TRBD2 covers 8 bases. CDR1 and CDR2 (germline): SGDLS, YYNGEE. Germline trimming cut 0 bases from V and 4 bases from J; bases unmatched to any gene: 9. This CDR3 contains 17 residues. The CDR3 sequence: CASSVGRAGANYNEQFF. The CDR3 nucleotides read TGTGCCAGCAGCGTAGGGAGAGCGGGGGCCAATTACAATGAGCAGTTCTTC.

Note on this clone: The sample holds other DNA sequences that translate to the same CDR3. CDR3 sequence reads: CASSLAGGSTDTQYF. The DNA for the CDR3 is TGCGCCAGCAGCTTGGCGGGGGGTAGCACAGATACGCAGTATTTT. The chain carries TRBV5-1 and TRBJ2-3, with TRBD2 matching over 7 bases. Germline trimming cut 0 bases from V and 0 bases from J; bases unmatched to any gene: 1. Germline V CDR1 and CDR2: SGHRS, YFSETQ. The CDR3 sequence is 15 residues long. The whole variable domain, filled in from reference TRBV5-1 and TRBJ2-3, reads KAGVTQTPRYLIKTRGQQVTLSCSPISGHRSVSWYQQTPGQGLQFLFEYFSETQRNKGNFPGRFSGRQFSNSRSEMNVSTLELGDSALYLCASSLAGGSTDTQYFGPGTRLTVL.

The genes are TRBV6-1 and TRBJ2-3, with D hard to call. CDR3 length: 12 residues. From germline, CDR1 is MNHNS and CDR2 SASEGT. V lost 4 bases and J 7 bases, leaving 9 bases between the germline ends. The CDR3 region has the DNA TGTGCCAGCAGTGTGGGGAAATATACGCAGTATTTT. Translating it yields CASSVGKYTQYF.

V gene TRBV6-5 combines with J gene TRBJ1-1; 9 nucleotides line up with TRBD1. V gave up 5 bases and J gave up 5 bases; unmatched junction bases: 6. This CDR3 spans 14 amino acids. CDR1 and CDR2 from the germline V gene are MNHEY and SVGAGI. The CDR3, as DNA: TGTGCCAGCAGTACGGGACAGGGCGGGACTGAAGCTTTCTTT. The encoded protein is CASSTGQGGTEAFF.

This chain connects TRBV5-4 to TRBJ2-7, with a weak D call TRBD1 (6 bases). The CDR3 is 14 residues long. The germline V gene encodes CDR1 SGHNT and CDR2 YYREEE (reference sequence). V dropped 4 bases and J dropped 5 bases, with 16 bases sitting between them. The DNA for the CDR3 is TGTGCCAGCAGCCCTTCGACAGGAACGGACGAGCAGTACTTC. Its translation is CASSPSTGTDEQYF.

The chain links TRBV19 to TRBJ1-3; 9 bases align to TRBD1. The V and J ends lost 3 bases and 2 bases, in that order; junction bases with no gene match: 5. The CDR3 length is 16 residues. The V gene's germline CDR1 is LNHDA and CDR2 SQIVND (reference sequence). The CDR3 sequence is CASSMGQGEAGNTIYF. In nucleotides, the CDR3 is TGTGCCAGTAGTATGGGACAGGGAGAAGCTGGAAACACCATATATTTT.

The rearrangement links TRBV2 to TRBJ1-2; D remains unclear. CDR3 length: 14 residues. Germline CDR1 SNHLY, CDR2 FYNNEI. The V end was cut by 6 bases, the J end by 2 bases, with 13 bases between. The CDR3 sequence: CASRGRGRNYGYTF. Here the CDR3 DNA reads TGTGCCAGCAGGGGCCGCGGACGGAACTATGGCTACACCTTC.

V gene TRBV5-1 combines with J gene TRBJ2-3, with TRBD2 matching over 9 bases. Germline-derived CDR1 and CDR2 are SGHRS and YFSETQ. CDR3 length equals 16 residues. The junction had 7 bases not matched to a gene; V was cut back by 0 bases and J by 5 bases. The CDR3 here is CASSLGGGGALDTQYF. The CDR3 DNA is TGCGCCAGCAGCTTGGGAGGCGGGGGGGCCTTAGATACGCAGTATTTT.

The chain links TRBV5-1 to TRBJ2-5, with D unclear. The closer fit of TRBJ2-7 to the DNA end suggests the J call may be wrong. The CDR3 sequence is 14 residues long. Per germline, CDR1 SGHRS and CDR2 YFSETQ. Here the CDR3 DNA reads TGCGCCAGCAGCTTCGACTCAGATACCTACGAGCAGTACTTC. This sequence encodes CASSFDSDTYEQYF.

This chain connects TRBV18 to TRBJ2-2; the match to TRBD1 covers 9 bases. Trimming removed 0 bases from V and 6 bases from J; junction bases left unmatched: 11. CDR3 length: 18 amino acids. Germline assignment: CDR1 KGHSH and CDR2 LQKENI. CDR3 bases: TGTGCCAGCTCACCACCGAACAGGGGGCTTTCGAATGCCGGGGAGCTGTTTTTT. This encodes CASSPPNRGLSNAGELFF.

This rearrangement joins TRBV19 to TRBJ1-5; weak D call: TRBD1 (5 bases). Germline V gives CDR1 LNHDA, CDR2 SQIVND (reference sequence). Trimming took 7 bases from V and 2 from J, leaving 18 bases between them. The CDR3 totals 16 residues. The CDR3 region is CASTPWGKGGNQPQHF. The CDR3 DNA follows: TGTGCCAGTACCCCCTGGGGGAAGGGAGGCAATCAGCCCCAGCATTTT.

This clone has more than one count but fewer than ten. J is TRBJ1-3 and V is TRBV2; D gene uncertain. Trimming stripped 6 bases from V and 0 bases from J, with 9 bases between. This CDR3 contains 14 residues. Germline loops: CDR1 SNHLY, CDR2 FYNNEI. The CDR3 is CASSNDLSGNTIYF. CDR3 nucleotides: TGTGCCAGCAGCAACGACCTCTCTGGAAACACCATATATTTT. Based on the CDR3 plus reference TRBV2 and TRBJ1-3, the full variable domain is EPEVTQTPSHQVTQMGQEVILRCVPISNHLYFYWYRQILGQKVEFLVSFYNNEISEKSEIFDDQFSVERPDGSNFTLKIRSTKLEDSAMYFCASSNDLSGNTIYFGEGSWLTVV.

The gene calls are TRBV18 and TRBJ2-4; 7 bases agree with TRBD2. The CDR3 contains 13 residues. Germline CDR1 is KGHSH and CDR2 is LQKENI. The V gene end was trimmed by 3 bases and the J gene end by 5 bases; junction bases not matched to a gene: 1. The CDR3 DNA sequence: TGTGCCAGCTCACCTGCGGGGGAAAACATTCAGTACTTC. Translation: CASSPAGENIQYF.